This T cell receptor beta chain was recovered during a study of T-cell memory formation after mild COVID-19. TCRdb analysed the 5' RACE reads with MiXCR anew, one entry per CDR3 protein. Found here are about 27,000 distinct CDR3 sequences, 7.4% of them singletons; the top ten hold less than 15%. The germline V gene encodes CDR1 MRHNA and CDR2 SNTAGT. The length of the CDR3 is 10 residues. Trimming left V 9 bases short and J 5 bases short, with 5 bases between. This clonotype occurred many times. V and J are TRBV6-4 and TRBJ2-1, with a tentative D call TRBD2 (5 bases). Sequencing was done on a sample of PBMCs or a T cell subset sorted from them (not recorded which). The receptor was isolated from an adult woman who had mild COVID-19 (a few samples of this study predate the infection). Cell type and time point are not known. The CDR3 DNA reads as TGTGCCAGGCGGGACAATGAGCAGTTCTTC. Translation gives CARRDNEQFF.